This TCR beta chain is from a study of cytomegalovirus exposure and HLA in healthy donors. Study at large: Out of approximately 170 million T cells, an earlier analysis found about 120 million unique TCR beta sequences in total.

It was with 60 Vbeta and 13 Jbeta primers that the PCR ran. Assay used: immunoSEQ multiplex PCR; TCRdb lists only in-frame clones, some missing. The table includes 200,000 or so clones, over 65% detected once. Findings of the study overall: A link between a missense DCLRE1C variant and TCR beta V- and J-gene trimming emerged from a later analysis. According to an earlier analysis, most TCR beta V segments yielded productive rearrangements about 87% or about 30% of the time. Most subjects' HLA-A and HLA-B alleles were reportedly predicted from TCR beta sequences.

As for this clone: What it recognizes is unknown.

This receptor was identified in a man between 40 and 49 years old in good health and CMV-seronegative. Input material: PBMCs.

CDR3 coding DNA: TGTGCCAGCAGCTACAGGGTCGAGGCTGGCTACACCTTC. As protein: CASSYRVEAGYTF. The chain carries TRBV7-8 and TRBJ1-2; possible D gene TRBD1, 6 bases. The CDR3 is 13 residues long. The germline gives CDR1 SGHVS, CDR2 FQNEAQ. V was clipped by 4 bases and J by 7 bases, with 13 bases between them. Drawing the rest from reference TRBV7-8 and TRBJ1-2, the complete variable domain is GAGVSQSPRYKVAKRGQDVALRCDPISGHVSLFWYQQALGQGPEFLTYFQNEAQLDKSGLPSDRFFAERPEGSVSTLKIQRTQQEDSAVYLCASSYRVEAGYTFGSGTRLTVV.